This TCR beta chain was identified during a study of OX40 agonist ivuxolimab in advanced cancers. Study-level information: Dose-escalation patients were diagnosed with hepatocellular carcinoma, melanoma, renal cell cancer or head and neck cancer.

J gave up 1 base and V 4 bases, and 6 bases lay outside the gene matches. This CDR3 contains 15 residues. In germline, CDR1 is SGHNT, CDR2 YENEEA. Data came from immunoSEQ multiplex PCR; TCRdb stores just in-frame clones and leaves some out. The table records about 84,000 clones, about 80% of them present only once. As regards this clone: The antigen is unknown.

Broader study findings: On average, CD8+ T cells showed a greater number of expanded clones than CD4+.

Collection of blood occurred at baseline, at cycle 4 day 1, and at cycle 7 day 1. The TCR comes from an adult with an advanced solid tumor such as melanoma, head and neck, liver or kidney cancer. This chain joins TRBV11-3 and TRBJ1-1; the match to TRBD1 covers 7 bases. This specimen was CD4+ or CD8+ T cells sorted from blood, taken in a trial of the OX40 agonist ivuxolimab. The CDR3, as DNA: TGTGCCAGCAGCTCCCAGGGGGAAAGGAACACTGAAGCTTTCTTT. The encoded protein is CASSSQGERNTEAFF.